The 19 T cell receptor beta chains given below trace back to one sample, sequenced in a study of blood T cell repertoires in COVID-19 (dated by TCRdb to the early 2020s). Library preparation was by the immunoSEQ multiplex PCR assay. What TCRdb holds here is the immuneACCESS table cut down to in-frame rearrangements. Part of the clones is not present; checked against another copy, under half of the missing clones reflect an unresolved V gene, and the others are unexplained. Present in this sample are about 55,000 clones, roughly four fifths of which were seen just once. The ten largest clones add up to approximately 6% of the sample. The sequenced sample was peripheral blood. The source of these receptors is a human donor in a cohort sampled during active or convalescent COVID-19.

This clone was observed a single time. The chain links TRBV7-2 to TRBJ1-4; D unclear. Germline assignment: CDR1 SGHTA and CDR2 FQGNSA. Trimming cost V 2 bases and J 5 bases, with 6 bases left between them. This CDR3 region has 13 residues. CDR3 loop: CASSLSRNEKLFF. The CDR3 region has the DNA TGTGCCAGCAGCTTATCGAGGAATGAAAAACTGTTTTTT. Together with reference TRBV7-2 and TRBJ1-4, the CDR3 gives the full variable domain: GAGVSQSPSNKVTEKGKDVELRCDPISGHTALYWYRQSLGQGLEFLIYFQGNSAPDKSGLPSDRFSAERTGGSVSTLTIQRTQQEDSAVYLCASSLSRNEKLFFGSGTQLSVL.

This clone was seen ten or more times. V usage is TRBV19 and J usage is TRBJ2-7, with D perhaps TRBD1 (6 bases). The CDR3 contains 13 residues. From germline, CDR1 is LNHDA and CDR2 SQIVND (reference sequence). The germline V and J ends were trimmed by 5 bases and 3 bases, with 11 bases remaining between them. CDR3 sequence (DNA): TGTGCCAGTAGTTTACAGGGTGACTACGAGCAGTACTTC. Its protein product is CASSLQGDYEQYF.

This sequence joins TRBV5-1 and TRBJ1-1; TRBD1 is a possible D gene (6 bases). Germline-derived CDR1 and CDR2 are SGHRS and YFSETQ. Between the trimmed V and J ends, which lost 5 bases and 2 bases, there was a span of 13 bases. The length of the CDR3 is 14 residues. In DNA form, the CDR3 reads TGCGCCAGCAGTTGGGACAACACAAACACTGAAGCTTTCTTT. Translated: CASSWDNTNTEAFF.

The chain uses TRBV9 and TRBJ1-1, with D tentatively TRBD1 (6 bases). Deletions cut 4 bases from V and 1 base from J, with 14 bases between. The CDR3 totals 15 residues. Per the germline V gene, CDR1 is SGDLS and CDR2 is YYNGEE. The CDR3 DNA follows: TGTGCCAGCAGCCCTCGAGGGGGACGGAACACTGAAGCTTTCTTT. Amino acids: CASSPRGGRNTEAFF.

This clone was seen a few times. The V and J genes are TRBV7-2 and TRBJ2-1; possibly TRBD2 for D (5 bases). V lost 1 base and J 8 bases, leaving 9 bases between the germline ends. Germline V gene lookup returns CDR1 SGHTA and CDR2 FQGNSA. The length of the CDR3 is 13 residues. This chain's CDR3 is CASSLDVLDEQFF. Written as DNA, the CDR3 is TGTGCCAGCAGCTTAGATGTACTAGATGAGCAGTTCTTC.

The chain links TRBV12-3 or TRBV12-4 to TRBJ2-3; no definite D call. V was clipped by 6 bases and J by 4 bases, with 8 bases between them. This CDR3 contains 12 residues. Written as DNA, the CDR3 is TGTGCCAGCAGCCCGGTTCCAGATACGCAGTATTTT. This codes for CASSPVPDTQYF.

V gene TRBV4-3 combines with J gene TRBJ2-7, with a tentative D call TRBD2 (5 bases). Trimming took 0 bases from V and 0 from J, leaving 15 bases between them. The CDR3 runs 17 residues. Germline V CDR1 and CDR2: LGHNA, YSLEER. CDR3 protein: CASSQDSKRGVSYEQYF. Here the CDR3 DNA reads TGCGCCAGCAGCCAAGATTCTAAACGGGGAGTCTCCTACGAGCAGTACTTC.

V gene TRBV14 combines with J gene TRBJ1-6; TRBD1 might be the D (6 bases). This CDR3 is built from 15 residues. The V gene's germline CDR1 is SGHDN and CDR2 FVKESK. Trimming stripped 2 bases from V and 6 bases from J, with 11 bases between. This chain's CDR3 is CASSQPQGRNSPLHF. The CDR3 DNA reads as TGTGCCAGCAGCCAACCCCAGGGGCGTAATTCACCCCTCCACTTT.

The chain is built from TRBV5-6 and TRBJ2-7; 7 bases are shared with TRBD1. The V and J ends lost 0 bases and 5 bases, in that order; junction bases with no gene match: 17. The CDR3 has 18 residues. CDR1 SGHDT and CDR2 YYEEEE come from the germline V gene. The CDR3 region is CASSLVGDSIGDINEQYF. CDR3 DNA sequence: TGTGCCAGCAGCTTGGTAGGGGACAGTATAGGGGATATAAACGAGCAGTACTTC.

The chain employs TRBV10-2 and TRBJ1-5; the D is unclear. Trimming stripped 4 bases from V and 0 bases from J, with 10 bases between. The CDR3 extends over 15 amino acids. The germline V gene has CDR1 WSHSY and CDR2 SAAADI. CDR3 protein: CASSGTEYSNQPQHF. In DNA, the CDR3 is TGCGCCAGCAGTGGAACAGAGTATAGCAATCAGCCCCAGCATTTT.

V and J are TRBV4-1 and TRBJ2-1, with TRBD2 as a possible D gene (5 bases). V gave up 0 bases and J gave up 10 bases, with 13 bases separating them. The germline V gene encodes CDR1 MGHRA and CDR2 YSYEKL. CDR3 length: 14 residues. The CDR3 is CASSQDLGPGEQFF. The CDR3 DNA reads as TGCGCCAGCAGCCAAGATTTAGGGCCGGGGGAGCAGTTCTTC.

This clone was seen only once. The CDR3 region has the DNA TGTGCCAGCAGCCGGGGGGTCGGGGCTGAAGCTAATGGCTACACCTTC. This gives the protein CASSRGVGAEANGYTF. The chain combines TRBV11-2 with TRBJ1-2; perhaps TRBD1 as D (5 bases). Trimming pared 5 bases from V and 6 bases from J, leaving 22 bases between. Germline assignment: CDR1 SGHAT and CDR2 FQNNGV. CDR3 length: 16 residues.

This clone was counted a single time. The CDR3 sequence is CASSSDRVERYF. The CDR3 nucleotides are TGTGCCAGCAGTTCTGACAGGGTCGAACGGTACTTC. The chain uses TRBV11-2 and TRBJ2-7; 7 bases are a match to TRBD1. J gave up 12 bases and V 6 bases, and 11 bases lay outside the gene matches. The CDR3 sequence is 12 residues long. CDR1 and CDR2 from the germline V gene are SGHAT and FQNNGV.

This chain uses TRBV7-8 with TRBJ2-1; 8 nucleotides line up with TRBD2. The germline V gene encodes CDR1 SGHVS and CDR2 FQNEAQ. The CDR3 runs 16 residues. V dropped 5 bases and J dropped 3; count of bases not matched to a gene: 9. DNA for the CDR3: TGTGCCAGCAGCGTGGACGGGACTAGGGACTACAATGAGCAGTTCTTC. It codes for CASSVDGTRDYNEQFF.

This chain connects TRBV6-5 to TRBJ1-1; 10 positions match TRBD1. The J segment lost 5 bases and the V segment lost 6 bases, leaving 6 bases of the junction unmatched. This CDR3 spans 14 amino acids. Germline CDR1 and CDR2: MNHEY and SVGAGI. The CDR3 nucleotides are TGTGCCAGCAGACAAGGACAGGGGGGGACTGAAGCTTTCTTT. Translating it yields CASRQGQGGTEAFF.

The chain links TRBV19 to TRBJ2-3; TRBD2 is a possible D gene (5 bases). The CDR3 sequence is 13 residues long. Trimming shortened V by 10 bases and J by 3 bases, and 14 bases separated the two germline ends. CDR1 and CDR2 from the germline V gene are LNHDA and SQIVND (reference sequence). CDR3 coding DNA: TGTGCCACCTCAACGGGCGGGACAGATACGCAGTATTTT. This translates into CATSTGGTDTQYF.

The V call is TRBV21-1, the J call TRBJ2-5; the table's D call, TRBD2, has no DNA check behind it. TRBV21-1 is a listed pseudogene. The CDR3 totals 14 residues. The CDR3 sequence is CASSPSGDQETQYF. CDR3 DNA sequence: TGTGCCAGCAGCCCCTCGGGGGACCAAGAGACCCAGTACTTC.

This clone was recorded a few times. The J gene is TRBJ1-1, the V gene TRBV5-4, with TRBD1 as a possible D gene (5 bases). V was clipped by 4 bases and J by 4 bases, with 17 bases between them. CDR1 SGHNT and CDR2 YYREEE come from the germline V gene (reference sequence). CDR3 length: 15 residues. The CDR3 DNA sequence: TGTGCCAGCAGCCCTGAAAAGGGGCGGAGCACTGAAGCTTTCTTT. Amino acids: CASSPEKGRSTEAFF.

The J gene is TRBJ1-5, the V gene TRBV18; 11 bases map to TRBD1. The CDR3 loop spans 18 amino acids. CDR1 is KGHSH and CDR2 is LQKENI in the germline V gene. J gave up 2 bases and V 4 bases, and 10 bases lay outside the gene matches. This chain's CDR3 is CASSRGTGGVIRNQPQHF. DNA for the CDR3: TGTGCCAGCTCACGCGGGACAGGGGGTGTGATACGCAATCAGCCCCAGCATTTT.